This TCR beta chain was recorded in a study of radiotherapy plus CTLA-4 blockade in lung cancer. Whole-study results and caveats: After radiotherapy and ipilimumab, tumor-derived clones expanded in peripheral blood. Dynamics of early blood T cell clones, together with interferon-beta, were reportedly the best predictors of response.

The CDR3 spans 15 residues. V lost 3 bases and J lost 3, with 13 bases in between. The germline gives CDR1 SGHRS, CDR2 YFSETQ. This clone was recorded a few times. Antigen specificity is unknown. Using immunoSEQ multiplex PCR, the repertoire was profiled, and TCRdb retains in-frame clones only, with some absent. The data contain approximately 97,000 clones, 83% of them singletons. The receptor's source is a human donor with non-small cell lung cancer who had stable disease on radiotherapy plus ipilimumab. The genes are TRBV5-1 and TRBJ1-5, with D possibly being TRBD1 (6 bases). This specimen consisted of peripheral blood, obtained from a patient treated with radiotherapy plus ipilimumab. The CDR3 DNA follows: TGCGCCAGCAGCTCGTCCGGACAGACCAATCAGCCCCAGCATTTT. Its protein product is CASSSSGQTNQPQHF.